This T cell receptor (beta chain) is drawn from a study of molecular identifiers for immune sequencing clone quantification. Study conclusions and caveats: Over 97% of CMV-specific effector molecules, but under 1% of naive ones, were in clones above 20 copies.

A word on this clonotype: The antigen remains unidentified.

Germline CDR1 is DFQATT and CDR2 is SNEGSKA (reference sequence). V lost 5 bases to trimming and J lost 8 bases; unmatched junction nucleotides: 7. The CDR3 contains 13 residues. Libraries from naive CD8 cells were generated from approximately 20,000 to 1,000,000 sorted cells (with 10%, 30% or 50% RNA). Sorting was used to obtain naive CD8 T cells (CD8+CD4-CCR7+CD45RA+). TCRdb fed the PCR reads into MiXCR, producing one record per CDR3 protein. The table includes roughly 90,000 distinct CDR3 sequences, approximately 23% detected once. This receptor was obtained from a human donor in good health. Some libraries in this study had Jurkat cell RNA spiked in. This chain uses TRBV20-1 with TRBJ2-2, with 8 bases fitting TRBD1. The sequencing input was naive CD8+ T cells from blood, with Jurkat cell RNA spiked in. Subset denoted: FACS-sorted CD8+CD4-CCR7+CD45RA+ naive T cells. CDR3 in DNA: TGCAGTGCTCCCGCAGGGGGCGGTGGGGAGCTGTTTTTT. This translates into CSAPAGGGGELFF.